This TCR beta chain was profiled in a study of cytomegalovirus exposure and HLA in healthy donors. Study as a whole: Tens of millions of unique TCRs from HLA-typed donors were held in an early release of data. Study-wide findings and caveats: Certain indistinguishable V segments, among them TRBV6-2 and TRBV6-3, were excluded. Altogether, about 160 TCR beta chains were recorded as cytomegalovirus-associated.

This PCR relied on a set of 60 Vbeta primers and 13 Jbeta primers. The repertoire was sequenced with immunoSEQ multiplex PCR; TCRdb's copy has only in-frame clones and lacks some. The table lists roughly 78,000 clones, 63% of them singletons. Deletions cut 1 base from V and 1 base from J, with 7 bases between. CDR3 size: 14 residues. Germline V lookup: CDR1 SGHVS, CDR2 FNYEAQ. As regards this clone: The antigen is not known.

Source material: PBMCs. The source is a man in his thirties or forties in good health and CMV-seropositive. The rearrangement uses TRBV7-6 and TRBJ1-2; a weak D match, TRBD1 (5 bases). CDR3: CASSLGQINYGYTF. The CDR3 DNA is TGTGCCAGCAGCTTAGGACAGATTAACTATGGCTACACCTTC.